This TCR beta chain was retrieved from a study of cytomegalovirus exposure and HLA in healthy donors. The PCR was carried out with 60 Vbeta primers and 13 Jbeta primers. TCRdb's copy holds only in-frame clones and misses some; the assay was immunoSEQ multiplex PCR. The table has fewer than 130,000 clones, 70% to 85% seen once. This clone was seen only once. The antigen is not known. The CDR3 runs 13 residues. J was trimmed by 5 bases and V by 8 bases; bases with no gene match: 5. The germline V gene has CDR1 WNHNN and CDR2 SYGVQD (reference sequence). Points from the study as a whole: The dataset shows that most TCR sequences were rare, while some public TCRs occurred in many donors. Later on, a genetic analysis was performed. It linked a missense variant in DCLRE1C with V- and J-gene trimming of TCR beta. What a later analysis reportedly showed was that an Asian-associated ancestry cluster had fewer N-insertions than the approximately 670-donor mean. An observed cluster of highly shared sequence variants was recorded as a likely sequencing artifact.

The sequence was collected from a man aged 25 to 45 in good health and CMV-seropositive. Sequencing was done on a sample of PBMCs. This rearrangement joins TRBV10-1 to TRBJ2-1; TRBD1 matches at 8 bases. The CDR3 sequence: CASGGQGHNEQFF. CDR3 DNA: TGCGCCAGCGGCGGACAGGGCCACAATGAGCAGTTCTTC.